This TCR beta chain was profiled in a study of neurological immune-mediated disorders. Notes on the study in general: The highest TCR clonal expansion occurred in HTLV-1-associated myelopathy; multiple sclerosis fell below healthy controls.

TCRdb used MiXCR to reprocess the 5' RACE reads, holding one entry per CDR3 protein. The sample holds 20,000 or so distinct CDR3 sequences, approximately 2.5% seen once. This clonotype was observed at least ten times. Antigen: not known. This CDR3 has 14 amino acids. The germline V and J ends were trimmed by 6 bases and 7 bases, with 15 bases remaining between them. Germline lookup yields CDR1 MNHEY and CDR2 SVGAGI. The J gene is TRBJ1-4, the V gene TRBV6-5, with D perhaps matching TRBD1 (6 bases). The sequence was collected from a woman aged 18-29 years with multiple sclerosis. The sequencing input was PBMCs. CDR3 region: CASSRGQFTEKLFF. In DNA form, the CDR3 reads TGTGCCAGCAGCCGAGGACAGTTTACTGAAAAACTGTTTTTT.